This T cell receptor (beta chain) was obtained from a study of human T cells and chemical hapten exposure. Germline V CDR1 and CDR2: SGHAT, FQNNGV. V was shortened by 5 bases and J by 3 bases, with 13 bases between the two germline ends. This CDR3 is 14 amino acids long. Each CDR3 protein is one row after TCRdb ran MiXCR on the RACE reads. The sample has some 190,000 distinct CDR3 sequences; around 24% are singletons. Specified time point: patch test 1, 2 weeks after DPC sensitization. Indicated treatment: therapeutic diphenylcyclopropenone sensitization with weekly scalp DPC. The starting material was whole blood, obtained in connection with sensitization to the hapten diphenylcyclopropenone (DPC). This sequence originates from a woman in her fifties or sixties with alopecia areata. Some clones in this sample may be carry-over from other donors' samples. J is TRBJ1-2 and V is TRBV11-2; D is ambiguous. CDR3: CASSPFRSHYGYTF. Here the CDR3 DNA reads TGTGCCAGCAGCCCCTTCAGGAGCCACTATGGCTACACCTTC. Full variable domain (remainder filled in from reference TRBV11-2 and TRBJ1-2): EAGVAQSPRYKIIEKRQSVAFWCNPISGHATLYWYQQILGQGPKLLIQFQNNGVVDDSQLPKDRFSAERLKGVDSTLKIQPAKLEDSAVYLCASSPFRSHYGYTFGSGTRLTVV.